The next 5 T cell receptor beta chains were all read from a single sample in a study of OX40 agonist ivuxolimab in advanced cancers. Here immunoSEQ multiplex PCR was the method, and the copy in TCRdb shows in-frame clones only, minus some. The sample lists fewer than 50,000 clones; about three quarters were seen once. This material consisted of CD4+ or CD8+ T cells sorted from blood, taken in a trial of the OX40 agonist ivuxolimab. The receptors stem from an adult with an advanced solid tumor such as melanoma, head and neck, liver or kidney cancer.

The V and J genes are TRBV14 and TRBJ2-5, with D uncertain. The CDR3 contains 12 residues. Trimming left V 4 bases short and J 5 bases short, with 8 bases between. Per the germline V gene, CDR1 is SGHDN and CDR2 is FVKESK. CDR3 nucleotides: TGTGCCAGCAGCCGGGGAAGGGAGACCCAGTACTTC. Translated, it gives CASSRGRETQYF.

This clone was seen a handful of times. The gene calls are TRBV11-3 and TRBJ2-7; TRBD2 is a possible D gene (5 bases). This CDR3 has 16 residues. Trimming stripped 1 base from V and 5 bases from J, with 18 bases between. Germline V gene sequence: CDR1 SGHNT, CDR2 YENEEA. CDR3 DNA: TGTGCCAGCAGCTTAGGGCTAGCCTCAGAGGTCCACGAGCAGTACTTC. It is translated as CASSLGLASEVHEQYF.

V usage is TRBV9 and J usage is TRBJ1-3; D is ambiguous. CDR3 length equals 15 residues. V lost 0 bases, J lost 1 base, and 8 bases lay in between. CDR1 and CDR2 (germline): SGDLS, YYNGEE. CDR3 in DNA: TGTGCCAGCAGCGTAGGGAGGAAATCTGGAAACACCATATATTTT. Residues: CASSVGRKSGNTIYF.

The rearrangement uses TRBV28 and TRBJ1-3, with D possibly matching TRBD1 (5 bases). CDR3 size: 15 residues. Germline V CDR1 and CDR2: MDHEN, SYDVKM. V was cut by 6 bases and J by 4 bases, with 16 bases left in between. CDR3 sequence reads: CASSPTRRVGNTIYF. Written as DNA, the CDR3 is TGTGCCAGCAGCCCAACCCGCAGGGTCGGAAACACCATATATTTT.

The chain has TRBV5-4 and TRBJ1-2; 7 bases match TRBD1. The V gene end was trimmed by 0 bases and the J gene end by 0 bases; junction bases not matched to a gene: 5. The CDR3 sequence is 16 residues long. Germline V gives CDR1 SGHNT, CDR2 YYREEE (reference sequence). CDR3 loop: CASSLGQGSSNYGYTF. The CDR3 region has the DNA TGTGCCAGCAGCTTGGGACAGGGATCCTCTAACTATGGCTACACCTTC.